This T cell receptor beta chain was observed in a study of blood T cell repertoires in COVID-19. The CDR3 is 17 residues long. Germline V gene lookup returns CDR1 MGHRA and CDR2 YSYEKL. V was trimmed by 4 bases and J by 1 base, leaving 16 bases between them. Method: immunoSEQ multiplex PCR; TCRdb's copy keeps in-frame clones and lacks some. The top ten clones hold approximately 0.9% of a sample with more than 80,000 clones, over 70% of them seen once. By share, this clone ranks as medium-sized. Sequencing used peripheral blood. This chain uses TRBV4-1 with TRBJ2-2; D possibly corresponds to TRBD2 (6 bases). The sequence was obtained from a human donor with acute or convalescent COVID-19. The donor label of this sample is uncertain. The CDR3 is CASSPRLTSLNTGELFF. The CDR3 coding sequence is TGCGCCAGCAGCCCCCGGCTCACTAGCCTGAACACCGGGGAGCTGTTTTTT.